This entry describes one TCR beta chain. Antigen unknown. V shed 4 bases and J shed 2 bases, with 9 bases lying between them. From germline, CDR1 is MNHNS and CDR2 SASEGT. There are 14 residues in the CDR3. These data belong to a study of identical twins. Study-level points and caveats: Findings came from cross-sectional statistics, without long-term follow-up of donors.

TCRdb fed the 5' RACE reads into MiXCR, producing one record per CDR3 protein. The data contain 690,000 or so distinct CDR3 sequences, around 5.7% of them singletons. Sequencing used naive T cells sorted from blood. The TCR originated in a man younger than 35 in good health. The chain couples TRBV6-1 to TRBJ2-1; D tentatively reads TRBD1 or TRBD2 (5 bases each). As DNA, the CDR3 is TGTGCCAGCAGTGCCCGGGACCCCTACAATGAGCAGTTCTTC. Translation gives CASSARDPYNEQFF.